The 27 T cell receptor beta chains presented below share a single source sample, sequenced in a study of shared clonotypes between healthy human individuals. The assay was immunoSEQ multiplex PCR, and TCRdb's table has in-frame clones only and misses some. Seen here are roughly 700,000 clones, roughly 88% observed once, and the top ten hold 30% to 40%. The sequenced sample was memory CD8+ T cells from PBMCs. Subset noted: CD45RO+ cells pooled with CCR7-negative TemRA cells. Every receptor here comes from a man between 18 and 29 years old in good health. Some clones in this sample may be carry-over from other donors' samples.

This chain uses TRBV5-1 with TRBJ2-2; D may be TRBD2 (6 bases). Trimming took 5 bases from V and 4 from J, leaving 6 bases between them. The CDR3 contains 12 residues. The germline V gene has CDR1 SGHRS and CDR2 YFSETQ. This CDR3 is CASREGTGELFF. CDR3 in DNA: TGCGCCAGCAGGGAGGGCACCGGGGAGCTGTTTTTT.

J is TRBJ2-6 and V is TRBV27; D possibly corresponds to TRBD2 (6 bases). Germline loops: CDR1 MNHEY, CDR2 SMNVEV (reference sequence). Trimming pared 5 bases from V and 2 bases from J, leaving 16 bases between. CDR3 length equals 17 residues. CDR3 sequence reads: CASSHGTSPAGANVLTF. In DNA form, the CDR3 reads TGTGCCAGCAGTCACGGGACTTCGCCTGCTGGGGCCAACGTCCTGACTTTC.

The genes are TRBV4-1 and TRBJ2-7; no definite D call. Deletions cut 1 base from V and 5 bases from J, with 12 bases between. The CDR3 sequence is 14 residues long. Germline CDR1 and CDR2: MGHRA and YSYEKL. CDR3 in amino acids: CASSQVSYLDEQYF. CDR3 bases: TGCGCCAGCAGCCAAGTCTCCTACTTGGACGAGCAGTACTTC.

About this clone itself: At one end the junction does not follow the germline gene, possibly because of a read error. The chain uses TRBV6-1 and TRBJ1-1, with D hard to call. Germline V gene lookup returns CDR1 MNHNS and CDR2 SASEGT. CDR3 size: 11 residues. The CDR3 nucleotides are TGTGCCAGCAGTGAAAGTTTAGGGCCGGCGTTT. It is translated as CASSESLGPAF.

This rearrangement joins TRBV9 to TRBJ2-3, with D uncertain. V was shortened by 5 bases and J by 4 bases, with 8 bases between the two germline ends. The CDR3 has 12 amino acids. The V gene's germline CDR1 is SGDLS and CDR2 YYNGEE. The CDR3 nucleotides are TGTGCCAGCAGTCATAGCCCAGATACGCAGTATTTT. Amino acid sequence: CASSHSPDTQYF.

The J gene is TRBJ1-2, the V gene TRBV25-1, with D maybe TRBD1 (5 bases). The germline CDR1 and CDR2 sequences are MGHDK and SYGVNS. This CDR3 comprises 14 residues. V gave up 6 bases and J gave up 5 bases, with 16 bases separating them. In nucleotides, the CDR3 is TGTGCCAGCAGCGCCCAGGGATCTCCATATGGCTACACCTTC. It specifies CASSAQGSPYGYTF.

The V call is TRBV6-1, the J call TRBJ1-4; 8 nucleotides match TRBD1. V shed 0 bases, J shed 7 bases, and the junction held 4 bases outside the gene matches. Germline loops: CDR1 MNHNS, CDR2 SASEGT. The CDR3 runs to 15 residues. The CDR3 spells CASSEADRGGEKLFF. In DNA, the CDR3 is TGTGCCAGCAGTGAAGCCGACAGGGGAGGTGAAAAACTGTTTTTT.

CDR3 amino acids: CASTGPTLPQETQYF. CDR3 in DNA: TGTGCCAGCACAGGGCCGACCCTCCCCCAAGAGACCCAGTACTTC. The chain combines TRBV21-1 with TRBJ2-5; the table's D gene call, TRBD1, was not cross checked with the DNA. TRBV21-1 is marked as a pseudogene. The CDR3 runs 15 residues.

The J gene is TRBJ1-1, the V gene TRBV29-1, with 7 nucleotides matching TRBD1. CDR1 is SQVTM, CDR2 ANQGSEA, per germline. J was trimmed by 6 bases and V by 5 bases; bases with no gene match: 9. The CDR3 sequence is 13 residues long. CDR3 residues: CSVCTGVASEAFF. CDR3 DNA sequence: TGCAGCGTTTGCACAGGGGTGGCCTCTGAAGCTTTCTTT.

The chain recombines TRBV30 with TRBJ2-5, with a possible D match to TRBD1 (6 bases). The J call may be mistaken, given a closer DNA end match to TRBJ2-7. The germline V gene encodes CDR1 GTSNPN and CDR2 SVGIG (reference sequence). The CDR3 loop spans 15 amino acids. The CDR3 here is CAWSVGSGHLYEQYF. The CDR3 nucleotides are TGTGCCTGGAGTGTAGGGTCGGGACACCTCTACGAGCAGTACTTC.

The chain recombines TRBV21-1 with TRBJ2-5; no DNA check was done on the table's D call, TRBD2. TRBV21-1 is labeled a pseudogene. The CDR3 sequence is 16 residues long. CDR3: CASSGRGAGGRETQYF. In nucleotides, the CDR3 is TGTGCCAGCAGTGGGAGAGGAGCGGGAGGTCGGGAGACCCAGTACTTC.

This rearrangement joins TRBV5-5 to TRBJ1-3; TRBD1 is a possible D gene (6 bases). Trimming removed 2 bases from V and 4 bases from J, with 16 bases in between. Per the germline V gene, CDR1 is SGHKS and CDR2 is YYEKEE (reference sequence). There are 16 residues in the CDR3. CDR3: CASSFSAGVLGNTIYF. The DNA for the CDR3 is TGTGCCAGCAGCTTTTCGGCAGGGGTTTTAGGAAACACCATATATTTT. Supplemented by reference TRBV5-5 and TRBJ1-3, the full variable domain reads DAGVTQSPTHLIKTRGQQVTLRCSPISGHKSVSWYQQVLGQGPQFIFQYYEKEERGRGNFPDRFSARQFPNYSSELNVNALLLGDSALYLCASSFSAGVLGNTIYFGEGSWLTVV.

This clone was observed a single time. This sequence joins TRBV7-9 and TRBJ2-5, with D hard to call. CDR1 SEHNR and CDR2 FQNEAQ come from the germline V gene (reference sequence). V lost 6 bases to trimming and J lost 5 bases, with 7 bases between them. The CDR3 has 11 residues. CDR3 coding DNA: TGTGCCAGCAGGGAGTGGGAGACCCAGTACTTC. Amino acid sequence: CASREWETQYF.

J is TRBJ1-5 and V is TRBV5-8; D gene unclear. This CDR3 region has 15 residues. The V end was cut by 0 bases, the J end by 7 bases, with 14 bases between. The V gene's germline CDR1 is SGHTS and CDR2 YDEGEE. CDR3 sequence (DNA): TGTGCCAGCAGCTTGGCGCGGCTTGGACTCCAGCCCCAGCATTTT. This translates into CASSLARLGLQPQHF.

The genes are TRBV5-6 and TRBJ2-7; 8 bases line up with TRBD1. Per the germline V gene, CDR1 is SGHDT and CDR2 is YYEEEE. J gave up 4 bases and V 3 bases, and 12 bases lay outside the gene matches. The CDR3 runs 16 residues. CDR3 DNA sequence: TGTGCCAGCAGCTACAGAATAGGACAGGGTCGGTACGAGCAGTACTTC. It codes for CASSYRIGQGRYEQYF.

The chain couples TRBV9 to TRBJ1-2; D is possibly TRBD1 (6 bases). Germline values: CDR1 SGDLS, CDR2 YYNGEE. The CDR3 loop spans 14 amino acids. Trimming left V 7 bases short and J 8 bases short, with 21 bases between. CDR3 nucleotides: TGTGCCAGCGGCGCCGGGCAGGGGCCGATGGGCTACACCTTC. Residues: CASGAGQGPMGYTF.

V and J are TRBV29-1 and TRBJ1-2; D might be TRBD1 (5 bases). Germline CDR1 SQVTM, CDR2 ANQGSEA. The length of the CDR3 is 11 residues. For the CDR3, the DNA is TGCAGTTCTGAGGGACTTTATGGCTACACCTTC. Its protein is CSSEGLYGYTF.

The CDR3 nucleotides read TGTGCCAGCAGCGTGGGGTCTTTCCAGCCCCAGCATTTT. It specifies CASSVGSFQPQHF. The gene calls are TRBV7-9 and TRBJ1-5, with D unclear. The ends were cut back, 5 bases at V and 7 bases at J, with 12 bases in the middle. The CDR3 length is 13 residues. Germline CDR1 SEHNR, CDR2 FQNEAQ (reference sequence).

The chain joins TRBV15 to TRBJ1-2, with no clear D. This CDR3 spans 13 amino acids. Germline V lookup: CDR1 LNHNV, CDR2 YYDKDF (reference sequence). Trimming shortened V by 1 base and J by 4 bases, and 7 bases separated the two germline ends. DNA for the CDR3: TGTGCCACCAGCAGAGTTGTGGCCTATGGCTACACCTTC. Translated: CATSRVVAYGYTF.

The chain links TRBV11-2 to TRBJ2-7, with D perhaps TRBD1 (5 bases). Trimming took off 5 bases at V and 2 bases at J, with 13 bases between the two ends. Per germline, CDR1 SGHAT and CDR2 FQNNGV. The CDR3 consists of 14 residues. This CDR3 reads CASSTSQDTYEQYF. The CDR3 nucleotides are TGTGCCAGCAGCACCTCCCAGGACACCTACGAGCAGTACTTC.

This clone was recorded once. The V call is TRBV7-2, the J call TRBJ2-7; no reliable D call. The CDR3 runs to 12 residues. V lost 3 bases and J lost 1, with 4 bases in between. CDR1 is SGHTA and CDR2 is FQGNSA in the germline V gene. CDR3 sequence reads: CASSFVSYEQYF. The DNA for the CDR3 is TGTGCCAGCAGCTTCGTTTCCTACGAGCAGTACTTC.

This clone has just one count. The chain carries TRBV6-1 and TRBJ2-1; TRBD2 matches at 15 bases. V dropped 1 base and J dropped 6; count of bases not matched to a gene: 13. Germline V gene data show CDR1 as MNHNS and CDR2 as SASEGT. The CDR3 spans 20 residues. The CDR3 sequence is CASSEVFFWTSGRALNEQFF. The CDR3 bases are TGTGCCAGCAGTGAAGTGTTCTTTTGGACTAGCGGGAGGGCCCTCAATGAGCAGTTCTTC.

On this clone: The sample contains more than one DNA sequence encoding this CDR3. This sequence joins TRBV6-5 and TRBJ2-7; D ambiguous. V gave up 2 bases and J gave up 4 bases, with 9 bases separating them. Germline V CDR1 and CDR2: MNHEY, SVGAGI. The CDR3 length is 13 residues. In DNA, the CDR3 is TGTGCCAGCAGTTACCGGTCGGGTTACGAGCAGTACTTC. Its protein is CASSYRSGYEQYF.

This clone was detected only once. The chain links TRBV28 to TRBJ2-5, with 10 bases lining up with TRBD2. Germline V gene lookup returns CDR1 MDHEN and CDR2 SYDVKM. The CDR3 is 15 amino acids. V gave up 10 bases and J gave up 2 bases; unmatched junction bases: 10. CDR3 region: CATIVAGGWQETQYF. In nucleotides, the CDR3 is TGTGCCACCATTGTAGCGGGAGGTTGGCAAGAGACCCAGTACTTC.

The rearrangement links TRBV2 to TRBJ2-2, with a tentative D call TRBD1 (5 bases). CDR3 length: 14 amino acids. Trimming took 6 bases from V and 1 from J, leaving 9 bases between them. Per the germline V gene, CDR1 is SNHLY and CDR2 is FYNNEI. The DNA of the CDR3 is TGTGCCAGCAGCGTGACAGAGAACACCGGGGAGCTGTTTTTT. As protein: CASSVTENTGELFF.

In DNA, the CDR3 is TGTGCCAGCCGCCGGACTAGCGTATCCGGGGAGCTGTTTTTT. It specifies CASRRTSVSGELFF. This chain links TRBV6-4 with TRBJ2-2; 9 bases map to TRBD2. In germline, CDR1 is MRHNA, CDR2 SNTAGT. The CDR3 extends over 14 amino acids. Unmatched junction bases numbered 7, after V lost 8 bases and J lost 6 bases.

This clone occurred once. The V gene is TRBV27, the J gene TRBJ2-7; the D gene is possibly TRBD2 (5 bases). Between the trimmed V and J ends, which lost 5 bases and 2 bases, there was a span of 13 bases. Germline V CDR1 and CDR2: MNHEY, SMNVEV (reference sequence). This CDR3 region has 14 residues. Written as DNA, the CDR3 is TGTGCCAGCAGTCACCGGGATTGGCCCTACGAGCAGTACTTC. Encoded protein: CASSHRDWPYEQYF.